The T cell receptor (beta chain) under discussion was sequenced for a study of blood T cells in healthy people across ages. Alongside a J-beta primer mix, a sample-barcoded 5' primer served in a second PCR lasting about 7 to 12 cycles. MiXCR, run by TCRdb on the 5' RACE reads, gives a single entry per CDR3 protein. The data show about 1.8 million distinct CDR3 sequences, around 50% seen once. The CDR3 runs 15 residues. Trimming stripped 4 bases from V and 4 bases from J, with 16 bases between. Germline values: CDR1 SGHTA, CDR2 FQGNSA. Extracted total RNA amounted to at least 5 micrograms for each sample. This clonotype has more than one count but fewer than ten. Its antigen remains unidentified. Study-wide results and limits: While age rose, TCR beta diversity per million T cells dropped in a roughly linear way. The study found more naive CD4+ cells and higher diversity in long-lived than aged donors.

The TCR originated in a woman aged 40-49 years in good health. This chain links TRBV7-2 with TRBJ1-2; D perhaps matches TRBD1 (5 bases). Sequencing input: blood. DNA for the CDR3: TGTGCCAGCAGCTCCGACAGAAACTCCCTCTATGGCTACACCTTC. Amino acid sequence: CASSSDRNSLYGYTF. The variable domain in full, with the rest retrieved from reference TRBV7-2 and TRBJ1-2, is GAGVSQSPSNKVTEKGKDVELRCDPISGHTALYWYRQSLGQGLEFLIYFQGNSAPDKSGLPSDRFSAERTGGSVSTLTIQRTQQEDSAVYLCASSSDRNSLYGYTFGSGTRLTVV.